This is a list of T cell receptor beta chains from one sample in a study of T cells in Graves' hyperthyroidism and ophthalmopathy. TCRdb processed the multiplex PCR reads anew with MiXCR; each CDR3 protein has one entry. Of 350,000 or so distinct CDR3 sequences in the sample, around a sixth are singletons; the top ten hold around 50%. Source material: blood. These receptors came from a woman aged 45-60 years with Graves' hyperthyroidism. The CDR3 runs from the conserved cysteine through the conserved F or W. D genes are given only for firm matches.

d_call: NA
v_call: TRBV28
cdr3_length: 13
cdr3_aa: CASDGGLREKLFF

d_call: NA
v_call: TRBV28
cdr3_length: 15
cdr3_aa: CASSLIGGNNYGYTF

d_call: NA
v_call: TRBV30
cdr3_length: 13
cdr3_aa: CAWTRQVYNEQFF

d_call: NA
v_call: TRBV2
cdr3_length: 15
cdr3_aa: CASSWGPSLADTQYF

d_call: TRBD2
v_call: TRBV12-3/TRBV12-4
cdr3_length: 16
cdr3_aa: CASSLSGGQTQETQYF

d_call: TRBD2
v_call: TRBV11-2
cdr3_length: 16
cdr3_aa: CASSSMTSGAPDTQYF

d_call: NA
v_call: TRBV6-5
cdr3_length: 17
cdr3_aa: CASSYSGRGLRNTEAFF

d_call: NA
v_call: TRBV25-1
cdr3_length: 12
cdr3_aa: CASSAFTGELFF

d_call: NA
v_call: TRBV7-7
cdr3_length: 15
cdr3_aa: CAVRTAQMGYNEQFF

d_call: NA
v_call: TRBV6-1
cdr3_length: 15
cdr3_aa: CASHGGGLAHQGYTF

d_call: NA
v_call: TRBV20-1
cdr3_length: 13
cdr3_aa: CSARDTRDYEQYF

d_call: NA
v_call: TRBV3-1
cdr3_length: 18
cdr3_aa: CASSQGSGIPANTGELFF

d_call: NA
v_call: TRBV12-3/TRBV12-4
cdr3_length: 16
cdr3_aa: CTSSFLPQGGTDTQYF

d_call: NA
v_call: TRBV18
cdr3_length: 15
cdr3_aa: CASSPITGMNTEAFF

d_call: TRBD2
v_call: TRBV2
cdr3_length: 16
cdr3_aa: CASSGALAVSLNEQFF

d_call: NA
v_call: TRBV11-2
cdr3_length: 16
cdr3_aa: CASSRYRQRVTDTQYF

d_call: TRBD1
v_call: TRBV13
cdr3_length: 14
cdr3_aa: CASSSGTGRYGYTF

d_call: NA
v_call: TRBV29-1
cdr3_length: 13
cdr3_aa: CSGATDLGTEAFF

d_call: NA
v_call: TRBV29-1
cdr3_length: 11
cdr3_aa: CSVGVGDTQYF

d_call: TRBD1
v_call: TRBV6-5
cdr3_length: 14
cdr3_aa: CASSYLQGDTEAFF

d_call: NA
v_call: TRBV30
cdr3_length: 14
cdr3_aa: CAWSSTVSNTEAFF

d_call: NA
v_call: TRBV5-5
cdr3_length: 15
cdr3_aa: CASSLWGAEHQPQHF

d_call: TRBD1
v_call: TRBV19
cdr3_length: 14
cdr3_aa: CASSFGQGYNEQFF

d_call: NA
v_call: TRBV28
cdr3_length: 16
cdr3_aa: CASSPQDRARANEQFF

d_call: TRBD1
v_call: TRBV10-3
cdr3_length: 15
cdr3_aa: CAIRDAGTVSYEQYF

d_call: NA
v_call: TRBV6-1
cdr3_length: 15
cdr3_aa: CASTQLGTDHTEAFF

d_call: NA
v_call: TRBV28
cdr3_length: 12
cdr3_aa: CASSLRGYEQYF

d_call: NA
v_call: TRBV7-3
cdr3_length: 13
cdr3_aa: CASSLHGDTEAFF

d_call: TRBD2
v_call: TRBV19
cdr3_length: 14
cdr3_aa: CASSITSGYYEQYF

d_call: NA
v_call: TRBV3-1
cdr3_length: 12
cdr3_aa: CASSDMNTEAFF

d_call: NA
v_call: TRBV11-2
cdr3_length: 14
cdr3_aa: CASSLSQLTDTQYF

d_call: NA
v_call: TRBV9
cdr3_length: 14
cdr3_aa: CASSSPPSTDTQYF

d_call: NA
v_call: TRBV7-2
cdr3_length: 15
cdr3_aa: CASSASGTTLPGYTF

d_call: TRBD2
v_call: TRBV4-1
cdr3_length: 12
cdr3_aa: CASSEREDTQYF

d_call: NA
v_call: TRBV20-1
cdr3_length: 12
cdr3_aa: CSASISGEKLFF

d_call: NA
v_call: TRBV28
cdr3_length: 16
cdr3_aa: CASSFGGEGVIYEQYF

d_call: NA
v_call: TRBV27
cdr3_length: 15
cdr3_aa: CASSLMTGNTGELFF

d_call: NA
v_call: TRBV28
cdr3_length: 13
cdr3_aa: CASSLRTWAGAFF

d_call: NA
v_call: TRBV30
cdr3_length: 14
cdr3_aa: CAWSVNGPGEKLFF

d_call: NA
v_call: TRBV7-2
cdr3_length: 15
cdr3_aa: CASSPGGPFNEKLFF